One and the same sample provided the 13 T cell receptor beta chains below, sequenced in a study of lymphopenia after photon versus proton radiotherapy. Produced via immunoSEQ multiplex PCR; TCRdb's table is partial and in-frame only. This sample has approximately 25,000 clones, with roughly 87% found just once. This material consisted of peripheral blood, taken from a patient treated with photon-based radiotherapy. These TCRs come from a man between 45 and 60 years old with gastric cancer.

As to this clone: In the same sample, other DNA sequences code for this CDR3. This sequence joins TRBV5-5 and TRBJ1-5; 7 positions agree with TRBD1. Germline V gene sequence: CDR1 SGHKS, CDR2 YYEKEE (reference sequence). After removal of 1 base from V and 6 bases from J, the junction contained 10 bases not matched to a gene. CDR3 length: 16 amino acids. This CDR3 reads CASSLSGAGGSQPQHF. In nucleotides, the CDR3 is TGTGCCAGCAGCTTGTCGGGGGCAGGGGGTTCTCAGCCCCAGCATTTT.

V and J are TRBV5-1 and TRBJ2-3; D could derive from TRBD1 or TRBD2 (5 bases each). The CDR3 spans 14 residues. V was shortened by 5 bases and J by 4 bases, with 14 bases between the two germline ends. The germline V gene encodes CDR1 SGHRS and CDR2 YFSETQ. The CDR3 region is CASSGTLGADTQYF. CDR3 coding DNA: TGCGCCAGCAGTGGGACCTTGGGGGCAGATACGCAGTATTTT. The full variable domain, its missing parts supplied by reference TRBV5-1 and TRBJ2-3, is KAGVTQTPRYLIKTRGQQVTLSCSPISGHRSVSWYQQTPGQGLQFLFEYFSETQRNKGNFPGRFSGRQFSNSRSEMNVSTLELGDSALYLCASSGTLGADTQYFGPGTRLTVL.

The chain recombines TRBV5-1 with TRBJ2-3; D not resolved. Per germline, CDR1 SGHRS and CDR2 YFSETQ. The CDR3 is 12 residues long. V lost 0 bases, J lost 5 bases, and 4 bases lay in between. The CDR3 region has the DNA TGCGCCAGCAGCTTGGAGGGAGATACGCAGTATTTT. Protein sequence: CASSLEGDTQYF.

V gene TRBV29-1 combines with J gene TRBJ2-1; D not certain. The V end was cut by 3 bases, the J end by 9 bases, with 12 bases between. This CDR3 has 12 residues. Germline V gene sequence: CDR1 SQVTM, CDR2 ANQGSEA. The CDR3 region is CSVDRPPGEQFF. In DNA form, the CDR3 reads TGCAGCGTTGATCGGCCACCTGGTGAGCAGTTCTTC.

This chain links TRBV2 with TRBJ1-2; possible D gene TRBD1, 5 bases. Germline V CDR1 and CDR2: SNHLY, FYNNEI. The CDR3 sequence is 16 residues long. The V end lost 8 bases, the J end lost 7 bases, and 26 bases lay between the germline ends. CDR3 sequence: CASLNPVVGGGFGYTF. The CDR3 DNA sequence: TGTGCCAGCTTAAACCCGGTTGTCGGGGGAGGCTTTGGCTACACCTTC. Based on the CDR3 plus reference TRBV2 and TRBJ1-2, the full variable domain is EPEVTQTPSHQVTQMGQEVILRCVPISNHLYFYWYRQILGQKVEFLVSFYNNEISEKSEIFDDQFSVERPDGSNFTLKIRSTKLEDSAMYFCASLNPVVGGGFGYTFGSGTRLTVV.

The chain uses TRBV11-3 and TRBJ2-3; the D gene is possibly TRBD1 (5 bases). The germline V gene has CDR1 SGHNT and CDR2 YENEEA. V was cut by 5 bases and J by 2 bases, with 17 bases left in between. The CDR3 loop spans 16 amino acids. The CDR3 spells CASSPRSQGNTDTQYF. CDR3 bases: TGTGCCAGCAGCCCCCGTAGCCAGGGAAACACAGATACGCAGTATTTT.

The V gene is TRBV9, the J gene TRBJ2-2; D unresolved. The CDR3 runs to 12 residues. The germline V gene encodes CDR1 SGDLS and CDR2 YYNGEE. The V and J ends lost 3 bases and 3 bases respectively, with 3 bases between them. The chain's CDR3 is CASSADTGELFF. CDR3 in DNA: TGTGCCAGCAGCGCCGACACCGGGGAGCTGTTTTTT.

The V and J genes are TRBV7-3 and TRBJ2-6; a possible D gene is TRBD1 (6 bases). Germline assignment: CDR1 SGHTA and CDR2 FQGTGA. The V and J ends lost 6 bases and 4 bases respectively, with 19 bases between them. The length of the CDR3 is 17 residues. CDR3 sequence: CASSEETGYFGANVLTF. The CDR3 DNA sequence: TGTGCCAGCAGTGAAGAGACAGGATACTTCGGGGCCAACGTCCTGACTTTC.

The V gene is TRBV5-3, the J gene TRBJ2-2; 10 positions agree with TRBD2. TRBV5-3 qualifies as an ORF whose function is uncertain. CDR3 length: 19 amino acids. The V and J ends lost 2 bases and 3 bases, in that order; junction bases with no gene match: 13. The CDR3: CARSFSPVAGGQDTGELFF. In DNA, the CDR3 is TGTGCCAGAAGCTTTTCCCCCGTAGCGGGGGGCCAGGACACCGGGGAGCTGTTTTTT.

The chain carries TRBV2 and TRBJ1-6, with D unresolved. V was cut by 6 bases and J by 10 bases, with 10 bases left in between. The CDR3 runs to 12 residues. Germline CDR1 and CDR2: SNHLY and FYNNEI. The CDR3 protein is CASSVGRSPLHF. CDR3 nucleotides: TGTGCCAGCAGCGTCGGGCGGTCACCCCTCCACTTT.

The chain carries TRBV19 and TRBJ2-6, with D possibly TRBD2 on 5 matching bases. Germline CDR1 is LNHDA and CDR2 is SQIVND (reference sequence). The CDR3 length is 16 residues. Trimming took off 4 bases at V and 0 bases at J, with 10 bases between the two ends. The CDR3 spells CASSTDGDSGANVLTF. CDR3 DNA sequence: TGTGCCAGTAGTACGGACGGGGACTCTGGGGCCAACGTCCTGACTTTC.

This clone was detected once. The chain has TRBV7-2 and TRBJ2-1, with no clear D. In germline, CDR1 is SGHTA, CDR2 FQGNSA. V dropped 2 bases and J dropped 6 bases, with 8 bases sitting between them. This CDR3 is built from 13 residues. The CDR3 loop reads CASSLWFGNEQFF. The CDR3 nucleotides are TGTGCCAGCAGCTTATGGTTTGGCAATGAGCAGTTCTTC.

This chain connects TRBV7-9 to TRBJ2-1, with 7 nucleotides matching TRBD1. The CDR3 is 15 amino acids. CDR1 and CDR2 from the germline V gene are SEHNR and FQNEAQ (reference sequence). Unmatched junction bases numbered 11, after V lost 6 bases and J lost 6 bases. The CDR3 loop reads CASRDTGVFSNEQFF. The DNA of the CDR3 is TGTGCCAGCAGGGACACAGGGGTGTTTTCCAATGAGCAGTTCTTC.